The 28 T cell receptor beta chains below were found in one sample sequenced in a study of blood T cells in healthy people across ages. A second PCR of about 6 to 11 cycles used a sample-barcoded 5' primer and a J-beta primer mix. Each CDR3 protein is one row after TCRdb ran MiXCR on the 5' RACE reads. The sample records roughly 680,000 distinct CDR3 sequences, under 65% being singletons. Sequenced input: blood. These receptors all stem from a woman older than 75 in good health.

The rearrangement joins TRBV7-2 to TRBJ2-2; the D is unclear. Trimming left V 3 bases short and J 6 bases short, with 8 bases between. This CDR3 region has 13 residues. Germline loops: CDR1 SGHTA, CDR2 FQGNSA. CDR3 DNA sequence: TGTGCCAGCAGCTTCTTTCGGCCCGGGGAGCTGTTTTTT. Its translation is CASSFFRPGELFF.

This clonotype has at least ten counts. The rearrangement uses TRBV20-1 and TRBJ2-7, with 8 positions matching TRBD2. CDR1 is DFQATT, CDR2 SNEGSKA, per germline (reference sequence). The CDR3 totals 14 residues. CDR3 sequence: CSLAGREVMNEQYF. DNA for the CDR3: TGCAGCCTCGCTGGGCGGGAGGTTATGAACGAGCAGTACTTC.

This chain connects TRBV29-1 to TRBJ1-2; D gene uncertain. The length of the CDR3 is 13 residues. Per the germline V gene, CDR1 is SQVTM and CDR2 is ANQGSEA. Trimming removed 3 bases from V and 0 bases from J, with 8 bases in between. The CDR3 is CSVDGSSNYGYTF. The CDR3 region has the DNA TGCAGCGTTGATGGGTCCTCTAACTATGGCTACACCTTC.

To note about this clonotype: The junction departs from the called germline gene at one end, perhaps through a read error. The chain combines TRBV6-5 with TRBJ1-2; D is perhaps TRBD1 (5 bases). The CDR3 extends over 16 amino acids. Germline V CDR1 and CDR2: MNHEY, SVGAGI. This CDR3 is CAGSYSPTGGRTGYTF. CDR3 DNA sequence: TGTGCCGGCAGTTACTCCCCGACGGGGGGAAGAACTGGCTACACCTTC.

Many counts were recorded for this clonotype. The chain uses TRBV20-1 and TRBJ2-7; 10 positions agree with TRBD1. The V segment lost 5 bases and the J segment 5 bases; nucleotides outside the gene matches: 3. The germline gives CDR1 DFQATT, CDR2 SNEGSKA (reference sequence). The CDR3 contains 12 residues. The CDR3: CSALDRGNEQYF. The CDR3 DNA reads as TGCAGTGCTTTGGACAGGGGGAACGAGCAGTACTTC.

This clonotype was counted only a few times. The chain joins TRBV25-1 to TRBJ1-1; TRBD1 might be the D (6 bases). The germline V and J ends were trimmed by 1 base and 8 bases, with 11 bases remaining between them. The CDR3 length is 13 residues. The germline CDR1 and CDR2 sequences are MGHDK and SYGVNS. The CDR3 sequence: CASSEFGQGEAFF. The CDR3 nucleotides are TGTGCCAGCAGTGAATTTGGGCAGGGGGAAGCTTTCTTT.

In its sample, this clonotype was seen a few times. The rearrangement joins TRBV12-3 or TRBV12-4 to TRBJ1-1; D gene unclear. The V end was cut by 7 bases, the J end by 4 bases, with 16 bases between. This CDR3 spans 14 amino acids. The DNA for the CDR3 is TGTGCCAGCAATTCGGGTGGGAAGGGCACTGAAGCTTTCTTT. It specifies CASNSGGKGTEAFF.

The chain is built from TRBV7-7 and TRBJ2-1, with 7 bases lining up with TRBD2. Trimming at V came to 5 bases and at J to 8 bases, leaving 12 bases not matched to a gene. Germline V gene data show CDR1 as SSHAT and CDR2 as FNYEAQ (reference sequence). The CDR3 has 15 amino acids. CDR3 region: CASSPTAGDSYEQFF. CDR3 DNA sequence: TGTGCCAGCAGCCCAACTGCGGGGGATTCATATGAGCAGTTCTTC.

This clonotype was found a few times. This chain connects TRBV14 to TRBJ2-1; D remains ambiguous. Germline CDR1 and CDR2: SGHDN and FVKESK. Trimming removed 0 bases from V and 5 bases from J, with 2 bases in between. The CDR3 runs to 12 residues. The CDR3 loop is CASSQDNNEQFF. In DNA form, the CDR3 reads TGTGCCAGCAGCCAAGATAACAATGAGCAGTTCTTC.

Concerning this clonotype itself: This clone may be a read error of a much larger clone one base away. The V gene is TRBV20-1, the J gene TRBJ2-3; D remains unclear. The germline V and J ends were trimmed by 8 bases and 2 bases, with 17 bases remaining between them. The CDR3 is made up of 14 amino acids. Germline lookup yields CDR1 DFQATT and CDR2 SNEGSKA (reference sequence). The DNA of the CDR3 is TGCAGTACTACCCTCTACGGCCCCACAGATACGCAGTATTTT. Amino acid sequence: CSTTLYGPTDTQYF.

In the case of this clonotype: A read error may be the cause here, since a much bigger clone is one base away. In nucleotides, the CDR3 is TGTGCCAGCAGTCCAAGGGACAGGAGAAATGTAGATGGCTGCACCTTC. Its protein is CASSPRDRRNVDGCTF. The J gene is TRBJ1-2, the V gene TRBV12-3 or TRBV12-4; 8 bases line up with TRBD1. This CDR3 region has 16 residues.

Ten or more counts support this clonotype. The chain is built from TRBV20-1 and TRBJ2-3; a weak D match, TRBD2 (5 bases). Germline-derived CDR1 and CDR2 are DFQATT and SNEGSKA (reference sequence). V was clipped by 0 bases and J by 3 bases, with 13 bases between them. The CDR3 totals 15 residues. CDR3 sequence: CSARDPLGLTDTQYF. The CDR3 DNA reads as TGCAGTGCTAGAGACCCACTAGGGCTTACAGATACGCAGTATTTT.

The chain uses TRBV12-3 or TRBV12-4 and TRBJ2-7; D may be TRBD1 (5 bases). This CDR3 has 14 amino acids. Trimming left V 1 base short and J 5 bases short, with 12 bases between. The CDR3 DNA reads TGTGCCAGCAGTTTAGAACAGGTTCTGGACGAGCAGTACTTC. Protein product: CASSLEQVLDEQYF.

This clonotype occurred a few times. The chain joins TRBV29-1 to TRBJ2-7; D possibly matches TRBD1 or TRBD2 (6 bases each). The CDR3 is made up of 13 amino acids. Germline V lookup: CDR1 SQVTM, CDR2 ANQGSEA. CDR3 residues: CSWRDKTSYEQYF. The CDR3 DNA reads TGCAGTTGGAGGGACAAAACCTCCTACGAGCAGTACTTC.

The sample holds one count of this clonotype. One junction end disagrees with the germline gene, perhaps due to a read error. This chain connects TRBV20-1 to TRBJ2-7, with 8 bases that match TRBD1. The CDR3 consists of 15 residues. The germline CDR1 and CDR2 sequences are DFQATT and SNEGSKA (reference sequence). The CDR3 bases are TGCAGTGCGAGAGGACCGGGACAGGTTTCCTACGAGCAGTACTTC. This sequence encodes CSARGPGQVSYEQYF.

The CDR3, as DNA: TGTGCCAGCAGTCAACAGGGGACGAACACCGGGGAGCTGTTTTTT. This translates into CASSQQGTNTGELFF. This rearrangement joins TRBV12-3 or TRBV12-4 to TRBJ2-2; 7 bases agree with TRBD1. This CDR3 has 15 amino acids. The J segment lost 0 bases and the V segment lost 5 bases, leaving 3 bases of the junction unmatched.

The chain joins TRBV12-3 or TRBV12-4 to TRBJ2-3, with D perhaps TRBD2 (5 bases). This CDR3 contains 12 residues. Trimming removed 7 bases from V and 7 bases from J, with 12 bases in between. CDR3 protein: CASNLSGNTQYF. CDR3 nucleotide sequence: TGTGCCAGCAATTTGTCGGGAAATACGCAGTATTTT.

The chain couples TRBV6-4 to TRBJ2-5; TRBD1 aligns across 9 bases. V shed 3 bases and J 4 bases; nucleotides not matched to a gene: 9. The CDR3 length is 16 residues. Germline CDR1 reads MRHNA; CDR2 reads SNTAGT. The DNA for the CDR3 is TGTGCCAGCAGTGAGCAGGGGGGACAGGGTGTAGAGACCCAGTACTTC. Translation gives CASSEQGGQGVETQYF.

Note on this clonotype: A much larger clone differs by one base, so this may be a read error. This sequence joins TRBV5-1 and TRBJ2-7; 9 bases are a match to TRBD2. V was clipped by 6 bases and J by 5 bases; unmatched bases: 12. CDR1 and CDR2 (germline): SGHRS, YFSETQ. The CDR3 runs to 15 residues. The CDR3 protein is CASKRVSGSVNEQYF. The CDR3, as DNA: TGCGCCAGCAAACGTGTTAGCGGGAGCGTCAACGAGCAGTACTTC.

This clonotype was seen ten or more times. The chain uses TRBV29-1 and TRBJ1-2, with no clear D. Deletions cut 4 bases from V and 8 bases from J, with 20 bases between. Per the germline V gene, CDR1 is SQVTM and CDR2 is ANQGSEA. The CDR3 spans 14 residues. The CDR3 loop reads CSVARAAYKVGYTF. CDR3 in DNA: TGCAGCGTTGCCCGAGCAGCCTATAAGGTGGGCTACACCTTC. The variable domain in full, with the rest retrieved from reference TRBV29-1 and TRBJ1-2, is SAVISQKPSRDICQRGTSLTIQCQVDSQVTMMFWYRQQPGQSLTLIATANQGSEATYESGFVIDKFPISRPNLTFSTLTVSNMSPEDSSIYLCSVARAAYKVGYTFGSGTRLTVV.

This rearrangement joins TRBV6-4 to TRBJ2-3; unclear D gene. CDR1 MRHNA and CDR2 SNTAGT come from the germline V gene. Trimming stripped 4 bases from V and 5 bases from J, with 16 bases between. CDR3 size: 15 residues. The CDR3 reads CASSASAAPGDTQYF. The CDR3 coding sequence is TGTGCCAGCAGTGCTTCGGCCGCTCCGGGAGATACGCAGTATTTT.

The chain recombines TRBV27 with TRBJ2-1; D gene ambiguous. V lost 2 bases to trimming and J lost 4 bases, with 6 bases between them. This CDR3 comprises 13 residues. Germline V gives CDR1 MNHEY, CDR2 SMNVEV (reference sequence). The CDR3 loop is CASSLTKYNEQFF. The CDR3 DNA follows: TGTGCCAGCAGTTTAACCAAGTACAATGAGCAGTTCTTC.

This clonotype was picked up many times. The chain recombines TRBV29-1 with TRBJ2-1, with 8 bases that match TRBD1. There are 16 residues in the CDR3. V trimming: 7 bases; J trimming: 2 bases; junction bases outside the gene matches: 13. CDR1 SQVTM and CDR2 ANQGSEA come from the germline V gene. In DNA form, the CDR3 reads TGCAGCGGGTTGACAGGGGCCGGAGGCACCTACAATGAGCAGTTCTTC. Translated, it gives CSGLTGAGGTYNEQFF.

This clonotype was recorded at least ten times. The chain uses TRBV24-1 and TRBJ2-3; tentative D call: TRBD1 (6 bases). The germline gives CDR1 KGHDR, CDR2 SFDVKD. This CDR3 contains 13 residues. Trimming stripped 8 bases from V and 1 base from J, with 9 bases between. The CDR3 spells CATNPGGTDTQYF. CDR3 bases: TGTGCCACCAATCCAGGGGGCACAGATACGCAGTATTTT.

The chain recombines TRBV29-1 with TRBJ2-1; 13 bases are a match to TRBD2. The CDR3 consists of 13 residues. Germline CDR1 SQVTM, CDR2 ANQGSEA. Trimming removed 7 bases from V and 5 bases from J; junction bases left unmatched: 2. CDR3 loop: CSAGTSGDNEQFF. CDR3 coding DNA: TGCAGCGCTGGGACTAGCGGGGACAATGAGCAGTTCTTC.

Comments on this clonotype: Possible read error: a much larger clone is one base away. This chain uses TRBV12-3 or TRBV12-4 with TRBJ2-3; D possibly uses TRBD1 or TRBD2 (6 bases each). Deletions cut 5 bases from V and 4 bases from J, with 10 bases between. This CDR3 has 13 residues. CDR3 in DNA: TGTGCCAGCAGTGGAAGGGGGGCAGATACGCAGTATTTT. Its translation is CASSGRGADTQYF.

V gene TRBV5-1 combines with J gene TRBJ1-4; no definite D call. Germline V gene sequence: CDR1 SGHRS, CDR2 YFSETQ. CDR3 size: 15 residues. Deletions cut 2 bases from V and 8 bases from J, with 16 bases between. CDR3 region: CASSFMAGDLEKLFF. The CDR3 nucleotides read TGCGCCAGCAGCTTTATGGCAGGAGATTTGGAAAAACTGTTTTTT.

This clonotype came up many times. The rearrangement links TRBV20-1 to TRBJ2-5, with 13 bases fitting TRBD2. With V trimmed by 5 bases and J by 5 bases, 8 bases remained unmatched. CDR1 is DFQATT and CDR2 is SNEGSKA in the germline V gene (reference sequence). This CDR3 has 15 residues. The CDR3 protein is CSAGLAGAYPETQYF. In DNA, the CDR3 is TGCAGTGCTGGACTAGCGGGAGCCTATCCGGAGACCCAGTACTTC.